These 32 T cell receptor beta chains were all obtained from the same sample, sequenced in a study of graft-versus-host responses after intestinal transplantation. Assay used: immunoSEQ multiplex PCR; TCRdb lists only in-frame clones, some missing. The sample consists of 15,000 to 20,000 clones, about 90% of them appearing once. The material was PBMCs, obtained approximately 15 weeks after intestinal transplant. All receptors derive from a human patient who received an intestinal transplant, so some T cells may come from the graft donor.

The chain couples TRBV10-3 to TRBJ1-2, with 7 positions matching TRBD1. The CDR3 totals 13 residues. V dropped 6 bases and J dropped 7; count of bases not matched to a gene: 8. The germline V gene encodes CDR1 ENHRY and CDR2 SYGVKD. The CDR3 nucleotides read TGTGCCATCAGGGGGGACAGTTCGGGTGGCTACACCTTC. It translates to CAIRGDSSGGYTF.

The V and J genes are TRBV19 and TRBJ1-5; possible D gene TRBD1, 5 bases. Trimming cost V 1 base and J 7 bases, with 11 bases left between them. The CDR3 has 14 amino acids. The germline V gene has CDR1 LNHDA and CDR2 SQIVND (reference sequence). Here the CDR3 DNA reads TGTGCCAGTAGTATAGGGACACCTGAGCAGCCCCAGCATTTT. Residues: CASSIGTPEQPQHF.

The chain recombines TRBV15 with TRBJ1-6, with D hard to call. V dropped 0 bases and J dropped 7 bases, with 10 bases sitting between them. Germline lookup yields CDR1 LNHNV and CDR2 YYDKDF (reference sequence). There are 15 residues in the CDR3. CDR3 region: CATSRDRSGNSPLHF. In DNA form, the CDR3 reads TGTGCCACCAGCAGAGACCGAAGCGGGAATTCACCCCTCCACTTT.

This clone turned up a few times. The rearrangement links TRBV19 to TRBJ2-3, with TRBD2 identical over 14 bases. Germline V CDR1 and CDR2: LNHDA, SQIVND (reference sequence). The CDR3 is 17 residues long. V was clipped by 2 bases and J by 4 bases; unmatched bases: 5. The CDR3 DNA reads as TGTGCCAGTAGTATAACCGGGACTAGCGGGAGCGCAGATACGCAGTATTTT. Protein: CASSITGTSGSADTQYF.

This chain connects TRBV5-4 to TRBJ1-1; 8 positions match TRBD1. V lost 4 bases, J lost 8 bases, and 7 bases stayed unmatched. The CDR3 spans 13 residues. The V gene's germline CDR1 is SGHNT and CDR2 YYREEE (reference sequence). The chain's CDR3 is CASSLDRAVEAFF. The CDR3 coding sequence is TGTGCCAGCAGCCTGGACAGGGCAGTGGAAGCTTTCTTT.

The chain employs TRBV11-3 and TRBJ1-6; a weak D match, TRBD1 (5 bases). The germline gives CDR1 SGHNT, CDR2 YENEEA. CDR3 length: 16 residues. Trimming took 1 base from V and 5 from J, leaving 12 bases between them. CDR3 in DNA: TGTGCCAGCAGCTTAGGCCAGGGCGGCAATAATTCACCCCTCCACTTT. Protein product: CASSLGQGGNNSPLHF. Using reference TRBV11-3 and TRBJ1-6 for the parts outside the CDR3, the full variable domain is EAGVVQSPRYKIIEKKQPVAFWCNPISGHNTLYWYLQNLGQGPELLIRYENEEAVDDSQLPKDRFSAERLKGVDSTLKIQPAELGDSAVYLCASSLGQGGNNSPLHFGNGTRLTVT.

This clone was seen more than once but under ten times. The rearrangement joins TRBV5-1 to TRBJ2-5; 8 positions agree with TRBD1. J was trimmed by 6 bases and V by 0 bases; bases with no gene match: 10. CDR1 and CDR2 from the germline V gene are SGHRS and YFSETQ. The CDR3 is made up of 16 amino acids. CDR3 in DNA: TGCGCCAGCAGCTTGGTGGTAGGACAGGGTAGGAAGACCCAGTACTTC. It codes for CASSLVVGQGRKTQYF.

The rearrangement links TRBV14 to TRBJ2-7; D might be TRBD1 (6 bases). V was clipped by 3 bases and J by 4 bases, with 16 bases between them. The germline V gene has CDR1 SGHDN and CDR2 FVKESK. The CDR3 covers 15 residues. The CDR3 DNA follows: TGTGCCAGCAGCCACGCTCCGGGACAACCGTACGAGCAGTACTTC. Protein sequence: CASSHAPGQPYEQYF. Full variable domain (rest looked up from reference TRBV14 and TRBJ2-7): EAGVTQFPSHSVIEKGQTVTLRCDPISGHDNLYWYRRVMGKEIKFLLHFVKESKQDESGMPNNRFLAERTGGTYSTLKVQPAELEDSGVYFCASSHAPGQPYEQYFGPGTRLTVT.

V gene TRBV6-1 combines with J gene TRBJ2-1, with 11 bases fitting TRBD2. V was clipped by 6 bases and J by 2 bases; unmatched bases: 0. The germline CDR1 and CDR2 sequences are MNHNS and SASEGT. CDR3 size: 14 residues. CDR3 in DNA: TGTGCCAGCAGGACTAGCGGGGCCTACAATGAGCAGTTCTTC. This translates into CASRTSGAYNEQFF.

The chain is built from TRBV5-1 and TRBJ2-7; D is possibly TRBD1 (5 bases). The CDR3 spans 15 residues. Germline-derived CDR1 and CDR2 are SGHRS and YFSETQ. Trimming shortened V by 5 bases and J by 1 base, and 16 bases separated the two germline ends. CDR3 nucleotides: TGCGCCAGCAGTTATCAGGGCACCCGATCCTACGAGCAGTACTTC. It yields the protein CASSYQGTRSYEQYF. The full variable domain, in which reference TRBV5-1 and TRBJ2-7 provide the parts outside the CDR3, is KAGVTQTPRYLIKTRGQQVTLSCSPISGHRSVSWYQQTPGQGLQFLFEYFSETQRNKGNFPGRFSGRQFSNSRSEMNVSTLELGDSALYLCASSYQGTRSYEQYFGPGTRLTVT.

The CDR3 DNA follows: TGCGCCAGCAGCTTGAACATCGGGACAAATGAAGCTTTCTTT. It yields the protein CASSLNIGTNEAFF. J is TRBJ1-1 and V is TRBV5-1, with D possibly matching TRBD1 (6 bases). Per the germline V gene, CDR1 is SGHRS and CDR2 is YFSETQ. Trimming removed 1 base at V and 7 bases at J, with 14 bases between. The CDR3 runs to 14 residues.

CDR3 in DNA: TGCGCCAGCAGCACACATACCCAGAACCGAAAGACCTATGGCTACACCTTC. It specifies CASSTHTQNRKTYGYTF. J is TRBJ1-2 and V is TRBV4-1, with D unresolved. V lost 5 bases to trimming and J lost 4 bases, with 23 bases between them. Germline CDR1 reads MGHRA; CDR2 reads YSYEKL. The CDR3 is 17 amino acids.

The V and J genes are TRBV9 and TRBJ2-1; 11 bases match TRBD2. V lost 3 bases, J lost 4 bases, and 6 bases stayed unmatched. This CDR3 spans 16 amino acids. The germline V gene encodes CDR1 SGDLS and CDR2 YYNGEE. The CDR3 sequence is CASSASGTSGYNEQFF. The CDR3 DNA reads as TGTGCCAGCAGCGCCTCCGGGACTAGCGGTTACAATGAGCAGTTCTTC. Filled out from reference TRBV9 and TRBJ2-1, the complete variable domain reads DSGVTQTPKHLITATGQRVTLRCSPRSGDLSVYWYQQSLDQGLQFLIQYYNGEERAKGNILERFSAQQFPDLHSELNLSSLELGDSALYFCASSASGTSGYNEQFFGPGTRLTVL.

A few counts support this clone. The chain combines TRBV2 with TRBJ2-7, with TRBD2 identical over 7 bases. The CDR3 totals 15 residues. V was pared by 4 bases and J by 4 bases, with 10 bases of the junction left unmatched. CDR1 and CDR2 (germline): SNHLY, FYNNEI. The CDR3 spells CASSAFGLELYEQYF. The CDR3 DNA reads TGTGCCAGCAGTGCTTTCGGACTAGAGCTATACGAGCAGTACTTC.

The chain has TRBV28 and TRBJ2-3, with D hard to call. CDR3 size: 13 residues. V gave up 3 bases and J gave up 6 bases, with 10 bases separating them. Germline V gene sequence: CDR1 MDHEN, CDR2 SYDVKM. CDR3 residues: CASSLQDKDTQYF. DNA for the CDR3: TGTGCCAGCAGTTTGCAGGATAAGGATACGCAGTATTTT.

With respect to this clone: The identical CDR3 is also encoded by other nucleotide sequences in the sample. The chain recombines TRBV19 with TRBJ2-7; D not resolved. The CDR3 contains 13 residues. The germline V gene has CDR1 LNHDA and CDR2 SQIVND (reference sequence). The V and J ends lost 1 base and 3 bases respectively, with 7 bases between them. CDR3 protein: CASSIGGGYEQYF. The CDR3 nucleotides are TGTGCCAGTAGTATAGGAGGCGGCTACGAGCAGTACTTC.

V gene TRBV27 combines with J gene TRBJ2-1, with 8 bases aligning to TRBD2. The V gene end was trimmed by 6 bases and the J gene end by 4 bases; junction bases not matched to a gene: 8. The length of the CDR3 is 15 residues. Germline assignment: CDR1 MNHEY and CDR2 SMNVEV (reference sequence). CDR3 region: CASSLGRALYNEQFF. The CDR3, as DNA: TGTGCCAGCAGCCTCGGGAGGGCCCTATACAATGAGCAGTTCTTC.

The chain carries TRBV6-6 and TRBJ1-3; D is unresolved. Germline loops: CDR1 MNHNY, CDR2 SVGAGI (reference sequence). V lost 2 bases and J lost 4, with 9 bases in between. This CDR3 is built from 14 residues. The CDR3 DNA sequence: TGTGCCAGCAGTTACCGACTCCTGGGAAACACCATATATTTT. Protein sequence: CASSYRLLGNTIYF.

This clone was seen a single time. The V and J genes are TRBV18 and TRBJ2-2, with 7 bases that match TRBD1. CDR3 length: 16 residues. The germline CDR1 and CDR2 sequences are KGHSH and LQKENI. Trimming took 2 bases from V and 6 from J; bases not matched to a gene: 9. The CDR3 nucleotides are TGTGCCAGCTCACCAGTGAGGGGGCCGCCGGCCGGGGAGCTGTTTTTT. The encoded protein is CASSPVRGPPAGELFF.

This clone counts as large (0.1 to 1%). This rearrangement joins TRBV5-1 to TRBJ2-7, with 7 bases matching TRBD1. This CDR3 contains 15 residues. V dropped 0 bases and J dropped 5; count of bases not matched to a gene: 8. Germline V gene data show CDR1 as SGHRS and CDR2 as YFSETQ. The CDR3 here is CASSLAWGQPHEQYF. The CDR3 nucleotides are TGCGCCAGCAGCTTGGCCTGGGGACAGCCCCACGAGCAGTACTTC.

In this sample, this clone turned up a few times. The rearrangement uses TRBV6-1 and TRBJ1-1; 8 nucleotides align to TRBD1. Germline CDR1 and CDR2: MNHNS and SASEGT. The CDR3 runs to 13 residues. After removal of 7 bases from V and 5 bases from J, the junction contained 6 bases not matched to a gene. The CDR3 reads CASNGQGPTEAFF. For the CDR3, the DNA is TGTGCCAGCAACGGACAGGGACCGACTGAAGCTTTCTTT.

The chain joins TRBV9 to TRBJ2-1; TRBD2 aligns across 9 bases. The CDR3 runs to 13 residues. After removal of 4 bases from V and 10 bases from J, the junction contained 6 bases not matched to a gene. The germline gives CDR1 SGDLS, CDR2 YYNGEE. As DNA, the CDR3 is TGTGCCAGCAGCTCGGGACTAGCCGGGGAGCAGTTCTTC. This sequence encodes CASSSGLAGEQFF.

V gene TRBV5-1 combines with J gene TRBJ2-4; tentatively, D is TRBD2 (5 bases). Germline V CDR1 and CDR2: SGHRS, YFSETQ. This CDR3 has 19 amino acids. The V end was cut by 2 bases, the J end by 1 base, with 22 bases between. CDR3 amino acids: CASSLKEAGGFSAKNIQYF. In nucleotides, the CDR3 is TGCGCCAGCAGCTTAAAAGAAGCAGGAGGATTTTCGGCCAAAAACATTCAGTACTTC.

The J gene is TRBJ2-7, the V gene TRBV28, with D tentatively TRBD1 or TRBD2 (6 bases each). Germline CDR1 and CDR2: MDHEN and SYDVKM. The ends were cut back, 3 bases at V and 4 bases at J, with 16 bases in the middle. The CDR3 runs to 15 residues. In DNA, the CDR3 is TGTGCCAGCAGTTTCCAGACTAGGGGGAGGTACGAGCAGTACTTC. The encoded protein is CASSFQTRGRYEQYF.

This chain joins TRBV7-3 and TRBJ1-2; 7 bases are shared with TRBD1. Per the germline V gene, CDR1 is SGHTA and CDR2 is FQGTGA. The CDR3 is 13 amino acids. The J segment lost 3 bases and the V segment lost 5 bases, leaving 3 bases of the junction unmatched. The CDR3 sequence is CASSLGTDYGYTF. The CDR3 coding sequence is TGTGCCAGCAGCCTGGGGACAGACTATGGCTACACCTTC.

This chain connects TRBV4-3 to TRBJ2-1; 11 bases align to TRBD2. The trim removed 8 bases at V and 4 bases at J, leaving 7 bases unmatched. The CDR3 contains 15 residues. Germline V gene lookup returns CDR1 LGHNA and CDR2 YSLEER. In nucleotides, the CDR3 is TGCGCCAGCCGATCCAGACTAGCGGGATACAATGAGCAGTTCTTC. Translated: CASRSRLAGYNEQFF.

The CDR3 bases are TGTGCCAGTACTTCCCTAGCGGAAATCACCGGGGAGCTGTTTTTT. It is translated as CASTSLAEITGELFF. This rearrangement joins TRBV19 to TRBJ2-2; 7 nucleotides agree with TRBD2. After removal of 7 bases from V and 4 bases from J, the junction contained 9 bases not matched to a gene. The CDR3 length is 15 residues. Germline CDR1 is LNHDA and CDR2 is SQIVND (reference sequence).

CDR3 sequence reads: CASSWTGLNTEAFF. DNA of the CDR3: TGTGCCAGCAGCTGGACAGGGTTGAACACTGAAGCTTTCTTT. The chain links TRBV5-5 to TRBJ1-1; 8 bases map to TRBD1. The junction had 1 base not matched to a gene; V was cut back by 3 bases and J by 0 bases. The CDR3 is made up of 14 amino acids. CDR1 is SGHKS, CDR2 YYEKEE, per germline (reference sequence).

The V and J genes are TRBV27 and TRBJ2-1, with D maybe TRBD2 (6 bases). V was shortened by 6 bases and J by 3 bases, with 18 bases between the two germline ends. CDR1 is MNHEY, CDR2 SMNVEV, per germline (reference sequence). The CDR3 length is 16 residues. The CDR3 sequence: CASSPTLVEGYNEQFF. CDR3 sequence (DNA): TGTGCCAGCAGCCCAACTTTGGTGGAGGGCTACAATGAGCAGTTCTTC.

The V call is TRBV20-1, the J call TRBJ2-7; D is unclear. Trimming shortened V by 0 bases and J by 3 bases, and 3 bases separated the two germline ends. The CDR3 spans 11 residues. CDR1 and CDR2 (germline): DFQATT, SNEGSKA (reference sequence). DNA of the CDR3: TGCAGTGCTAGAGAGGGCTACGAGCAGTACTTC. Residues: CSAREGYEQYF.

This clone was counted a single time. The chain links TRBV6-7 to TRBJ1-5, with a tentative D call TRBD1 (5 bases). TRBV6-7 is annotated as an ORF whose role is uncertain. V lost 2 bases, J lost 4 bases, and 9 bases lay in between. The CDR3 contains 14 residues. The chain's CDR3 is CASSYRGLNQPQHF. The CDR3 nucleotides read TGTGCCAGCAGTTACAGGGGCCTGAATCAGCCCCAGCATTTT.

CDR3 sequence: CASSLWGDTQYF. CDR3 bases: TGTGCCAGCAGTTTATGGGGAGATACGCAGTATTTT. This chain joins TRBV27 and TRBJ2-3; D is undetermined. V was clipped by 1 base and J by 5 bases, with 4 bases between them. The germline CDR1 and CDR2 sequences are MNHEY and SMNVEV (reference sequence). The CDR3 is 12 amino acids.